This T cell receptor beta chain was observed in a study of cytomegalovirus exposure and HLA in healthy donors (dated by TCRdb to 2016 to 2017). About the investigation overall: An earlier analysis of some 620 of the donors reported 250 to 300 Gb of sequence data and 117 million unique TCR beta sequences obtained from about 179 million T cells. The study used immunosequencing to profile the T cell repertoires of more than 650 subjects and linked those repertoires to cytomegalovirus serostatus. Donor age, sex, ethnicity and CMV serostatus were collected together with the repertoire data. Because of strong linkage in the cohort, five DR-DQ haplotypes were treated as single units for association and clustering. Across 398 genotyped donors of the cohort, an average of roughly 230,000 unique TCR beta nucleotide sequences per donor were sequenced, and around 20% of those sequences were non-productive. In the later analysis, no new phenotypic data were used to find candidate immune exposures; instead, reliance was placed on TCR beta sequences and their occurrence across donors. Both class I and class II loci were covered by HLA typing, at four-digit resolution. Of the approximately 400 genotyped donors, about 80% fell in the genetic ancestry cluster associated with self-reported Caucasian donors. An early release that covered approximately 600 HLA-typed donors contained about 290 gigabases of sequencing data and some 87 million unique TCR sequences. The study aimed to test whether signatures of past pathogen exposure could be identified by cataloging public T cell receptors. The study combined high-throughput TCR immunosequencing, statistical association of individual TCRs with disease status, and machine learning to predict cytomegalovirus infection status. In addition to the first cohort of 666 subjects, a separate validation cohort of around 110 different subjects was used. In a later analysis, previously published TCR beta repertoires from several hundred donors were re-analyzed and high-resolution HLA genotyping was added so that TCR occurrence patterns could be studied. Genome-wide SNP genotypes for about 55% of the roughly 670 donors were used in a later genetic analysis, which treated that subset as a discovery cohort. Every repertoire in the discovery cohort had been generated on one and the same sequencing platform. Typing coverage varied by locus: about 620-640 donors for A, B, C, DRB1 and DQB1; approximately 500 for DQA1; about 600 for DPA1; around 490 for DPB1. An earlier analysis of approximately 630 of the donors applied high-throughput TCR beta sequencing to assess whether each TCR beta V gene segment acted as functional or pseudogenic.

In total, approximately 700 healthy bone marrow donors made up the cohort. Cohort members were all nominally healthy when sampled, although unrecorded immune exposures were likely present. The donor tested CMV seronegative and was one of the 352 seronegative cohort members. A peripheral blood sample was collected from each donor, and TCR beta sequencing was performed on peripheral blood mononuclear cells. Genomic DNA extraction from the blood cell samples was performed with the Qiagen DNeasy Blood Extraction Kit. Library prep was done by the immunoSEQ multiplex PCR assay. The multiplex PCR relied on a mix of 60 forward primers for TCR Vbeta segments and 13 reverse primers for TCR Jbeta segments. The CDR3 region of rearranged TCR beta genes was amplified from genomic DNA by a multiplex PCR assay. On the Illumina HiSeq System, the amplified TCR beta libraries were sequenced as 87-base-pair reads. Per the source publication's procedure: A later analysis counted approximately 76 million unique TCR beta chains across the 550 to 750 repertoires, and roughly 9.9 million of these chains were shared by at least two donors. Raw reads were error-corrected and collapsed into unique sequences with a nearest-neighbor algorithm that merged closely related sequences to remove PCR and sequencing errors. To assign V, D and J gene segments, CDR3 sequences were aligned to IMGT reference sequences. Each retained sequence needed at least a six-nucleotide match to both a V gene segment and a J gene segment. Rearrangements were classified as productive when the CDR3 lacked stop codons and remained in frame with V and J, and all other rearrangements were classified as non-productive. Following IMGT convention, CDR3 was defined as the stretch from the second conserved V-encoded cysteine up to the conserved J-encoded phenylalanine. The earlier analysis of about 620 of the donors excluded sequences that lacked an unambiguous match to a single V gene segment. In an earlier analysis of 450 to 700 of the donors, V segments were called functional above 56.7% productive rearrangements and were called segregating when the between-donor standard deviation exceeded 5%. To diagnose cytomegalovirus status from the catalog of TCR beta chain sequences, a statistical classification framework was built. A later analysis assigned V and J genes by comparing TCR nucleotide sequences with IMGT/GENE-DB human TR gene sequences. A later analysis assigned CDR3 sequences and most-parsimonious VDJ recombination scenarios with the TCRdist pipeline. A later analysis defined each TCR beta chain by its CDR3 amino acid sequence plus V-gene family, and excluded reads lacking a unique V-gene family. To address suspected cross-contamination and a sequencing artifact, a later analysis removed around 590 highly shared, low-generation-probability nucleotide sequences. For each public chain, a later analysis derived a clonal expansion index from normalized ranks of inferred template counts within each repertoire. In a later analysis, generation probabilities were computed using a VDJ recombination model fitted to out-of-frame rearrangements, and the results were checked against IGoR. Hypergeometric tests were used in a later analysis to score TCR-TCR, TCR-HLA and TCR-CMV co-occurrence, with a repertoire-size bias correction applied to the TCR pairs. A later analysis estimated false discovery rates by permuting HLA or CMV assignments 20 times. In a later analysis, co-occurring TCRs were grouped with DBSCAN, and TCRdist sequence similarity was added when clustering was performed within HLA-allele-positive subsets. Repertoires with fewer than 30,000 or more than 120,000 public chains were left out of co-occurrence clustering, as were about 5 repertoires with anomalous nucleotide sharing. What TCRdb holds here is the immuneACCESS table cut down to in-frame rearrangements. Part of the clones is not present; checked against another copy, under half of the missing clones reflect an unresolved V gene, and the others are unexplained. For V, J and clone size, that table is used; D and trimming come from the DNA. The sample records about 100,000 clones, 70% to 85% of which are singletons. The ten largest clones take up more than 0.95% of the sample.

On this clone itself: The antigen it recognizes is unknown. Per-base quality was not reported, and no clone a single base away is much larger than it.

Broad study findings and their caveats: In a later analysis, the rate of TCR association differed among HLA loci, with DRB1 alleles having the most associated TCRs and HLA-C alleles having the fewest. In vitro tests confirmed that a few of the cytomegalovirus-associated TCR beta chains recognize cytomegalovirus antigens. A later genetic analysis associated a missense DCLRE1C variant with V-gene and J-gene trimming of TCR beta chains, and an independent cohort replicated the association. Cytomegalovirus status was reported to be diagnosed by the classifier with high specificity and sensitivity in both the original and validation cohorts. In a later genetic analysis, fewer N-insertions in productive TCRs were reported among donors in an Asian-associated ancestry cluster than the 666-donor mean. Strong co-occurrence of HLA alleles, especially DR and DQ, made assigning TCR associations to individual alleles difficult. The authors suggested that the approach could potentially be extended to other disease states and immunological phenotypes. In the study, around 160 TCR beta chains were listed as associated with cytomegalovirus. Across donors, most TCR sequences were observed very rarely, whereas some public TCRs were present in many individuals. A further reported finding was that TCR beta sequences accurately predicted the HLA-A and HLA-B alleles for most subjects in the first cohort. Several of the top co-occurrence clusters appeared to be linked to parvovirus B19, influenza, CMV and Epstein-Barr virus, according to a later analysis. Linkage disequilibrium might explain the correlated functional status among segregating V segments, but an unknown experimental factor could not be ruled out. Sequencing depth was assumed to be roughly uniform across donors in the presence/absence analyses, though that assumption may not hold. Broadly in line with IMGT annotations, most TCR beta V segments showed up in productive rearrangements about 87% or about 30% of the time in an earlier analysis of about 500 of the donors. Because HLA typing was unavailable for some donors at each locus, only the typed subset was used in association tests. The cohort was sequenced for TCR beta chains only, and without alpha or paired-chain data the features that could be detected were limited. A cluster of highly shared sequence variants was judged likely to be a technical artifact of the sequencing pipeline. In a later analysis, some 18,000 TCR beta sequences were associated with specific HLA alleles at a false discovery rate of 0.05. Most CMV-associated TCR beta chains appeared to be HLA-restricted in a later analysis, and the HLA associations seemed to be driven largely by CMV exposure. The earlier analysis of fewer than 750 of the donors excluded some 15 rarely observed V segments, including chromosome 9 orphons, because counts were too low. The only immune exposure information available for the cohort was CMV serostatus. In a later analysis, HLA-associated TCR beta chains showed more clonal expansion and lower generation probabilities than non-associated chains that were equally common.

This TCR was recovered from a woman under 30 in good health and CMV-seronegative. Sequencing was carried out using PBMCs.

Here is the DNA: TGCGCCAGCAGCTTAGGGGAGGGCGCCAATGAGCAGTTCTTC. Its coded protein is CASSLGEGANEQFF. The sequence links TRBV5-1 to TRBJ2-1; the central 7 bases match TRBD2. The V end gives up 2 bases and the J end 6 bases, leaving 5 bases in the junction not matched to a gene. Spanning cysteine to phenylalanine, the CDR3 consists of 14 amino acids. The DNA shown is the 42-base CDR3, in frame from base 1. CDR1 is given as SGHRS and CDR2 as YFSETQ, both from the germline V gene.